These 13 T cell receptor beta chains share one sample of origin, sequenced in a study of T-cell reconstitution after alpha-beta-depleted transplantation in children. Researchers prepared the TCRbeta library using unique molecular identifiers, the study reports. One entry per CDR3 protein results from TCRdb running MiXCR on the PCR reads. This sample carries 450,000 to 500,000 distinct CDR3 sequences, around 12% of them seen once, and the ten largest clones take around 5.8%. The material sequenced was PBMCs from the stem cell graft donor, taken from the stem cell graft. These receptors were taken from a human donor who donated a stem cell graft to a child with combined immunodeficiency.

In its sample, this clonotype was seen a few times. The chain carries TRBV28 and TRBJ2-5, with D possibly matching TRBD2 (5 bases). This CDR3 spans 13 amino acids. Germline V gene data show CDR1 as MDHEN and CDR2 as SYDVKM. V was pared by 10 bases and J by 3 bases, with 15 bases between. The CDR3 DNA follows: TGTGCCACCTCCTCGGGGTCCAAAGAGACCCAGTACTTC. Its protein is CATSSGSKETQYF.

The V and J genes are TRBV19 and TRBJ1-5; D is possibly TRBD1 (6 bases). The CDR3 has 13 residues. CDR1 is LNHDA, CDR2 SQIVND, per germline (reference sequence). V gave up 4 bases and J gave up 6 bases, with 10 bases separating them. The CDR3 sequence: CASSTQGVQPQHF. The CDR3 nucleotides read TGTGCCAGTAGTACACAGGGAGTTCAGCCCCAGCATTTT.

The chain recombines TRBV7-9 with TRBJ1-1; D possibly corresponds to TRBD1 (5 bases). Trimming cost V 2 bases and J 4 bases, with 8 bases left between them. Germline CDR1 SEHNR, CDR2 FQNEAQ (reference sequence). The CDR3 covers 13 residues. This CDR3 is CASSLHGGTEAFF. CDR3 bases: TGTGCCAGCAGCTTACACGGGGGCACTGAAGCTTTCTTT.

This clonotype was recorded many times. J is TRBJ2-3 and V is TRBV5-6; D unclear. Germline CDR1 and CDR2: SGHDT and YYEEEE. V was pared by 4 bases and J by 8 bases, with 11 bases between. The CDR3 is made up of 12 amino acids. The CDR3, as DNA: TGTGCCAGCAGCCCCCCCTCCGGTACGCAGTATTTT. This translates into CASSPPSGTQYF.

This clonotype was seen a handful of times. The chain is built from TRBV11-2 and TRBJ2-5, with D tentatively TRBD2 (5 bases). CDR1 SGHAT and CDR2 FQNNGV come from the germline V gene. The V gene lost 2 bases and the J gene lost 3 bases, with 22 bases spanning the gap. The CDR3 length is 18 residues. This CDR3 is CASSLRRVGWGPEETQYF. The CDR3 DNA sequence: TGTGCCAGCAGCTTAAGGCGGGTCGGTTGGGGTCCCGAAGAGACCCAGTACTTC.

There are a few counts of this clonotype. This chain connects TRBV5-1 to TRBJ1-1; D possibly corresponds to TRBD1 (5 bases). Germline V gene sequence: CDR1 SGHRS, CDR2 YFSETQ. Trimming cost V 0 bases and J 1 base, with 13 bases left between them. This CDR3 comprises 16 residues. The DNA of the CDR3 is TGCGCCAGCAGCTTGGCGGGGGGGTGGGAGAACACTGAAGCTTTCTTT. This gives the protein CASSLAGGWENTEAFF.

The CDR3 sequence is CASSQVVGYGELFF. CDR3 bases: TGCGCCAGCAGCCAAGTGGTCGGTTACGGGGAGCTGTTTTTT. The chain uses TRBV4-3 and TRBJ2-2; D is ambiguous. The V end was cut by 1 base, the J end by 7 bases, with 10 bases between. This CDR3 comprises 14 residues. Germline loops: CDR1 LGHNA, CDR2 YSLEER.

V gene TRBV11-3 combines with J gene TRBJ2-1, with 7 nucleotides matching TRBD2. The CDR3 contains 12 residues. Germline assignment: CDR1 SGHNT and CDR2 YENEEA. Trimming took 5 bases from V and 12 from J; bases not matched to a gene: 7. The CDR3: CASSPGGGWQFF. The CDR3 DNA reads as TGTGCCAGCAGCCCCGGCGGGGGATGGCAGTTCTTC.

The chain recombines TRBV7-2 with TRBJ2-7, with TRBD2 as a possible D gene (7 bases). Per the germline V gene, CDR1 is SGHTA and CDR2 is FQGNSA. The CDR3 covers 15 residues. With 4 bases removed from V and 4 bases from J, the gap between germline ends came to 17 bases. CDR3 loop: CASSSNPGGPYEQYF. The CDR3 DNA reads TGTGCCAGCAGCTCCAACCCGGGGGGCCCTTACGAGCAGTACTTC.

There are many counts of this clonotype. V and J are TRBV20-1 and TRBJ2-2; D not certain. Germline CDR1 is DFQATT and CDR2 is SNEGSKA (reference sequence). Trimming stripped 6 bases from V and 7 bases from J, with 12 bases between. The CDR3 is made up of 12 amino acids. The CDR3 sequence is CSALPLNGELFF. The DNA for the CDR3 is TGCAGTGCCCTCCCTTTAAACGGGGAGCTGTTTTTT.

This clonotype has at least ten counts. J is TRBJ1-1 and V is TRBV27; TRBD1 agrees at 8 bases. Per germline, CDR1 MNHEY and CDR2 SMNVEV (reference sequence). The CDR3 loop spans 16 amino acids. V shed 5 bases, J shed 4 bases, and the junction held 12 bases outside the gene matches. CDR3 coding DNA: TGTGCCAGCAGTCCGACGACAGGGGACTCTCGCACTGAAGCTTTCTTT. Protein sequence: CASSPTTGDSRTEAFF.

The rearrangement uses TRBV4-3 and TRBJ2-5; 7 nucleotides align to TRBD2. CDR1 LGHNA and CDR2 YSLEER come from the germline V gene. CDR3 size: 16 residues. J was trimmed by 4 bases and V by 3 bases; bases with no gene match: 11. The DNA of the CDR3 is TGCGCCAGCAGCCAGCTTCCGAGCGGGGCGTCAGAGACCCAGTACTTC. The encoded protein is CASSQLPSGASETQYF.

This clonotype has a count of ten or more. This rearrangement joins TRBV12-3 or TRBV12-4 to TRBJ1-2, with a weak D call TRBD1 (6 bases). With 3 bases removed from V and 4 bases from J, the gap between germline ends came to 9 bases. This CDR3 is 13 amino acids long. The CDR3 sequence is CASSLDSGYGYTF. The CDR3 region has the DNA TGTGCCAGCAGTTTGGACAGTGGCTATGGCTACACCTTC.